This T cell receptor beta chain was recovered during a study of Ad26.COV2.S vaccination and SARS-CoV-2 variants. Regarding this clone: Its matching antigen is unknown.

Overall study results and limits: An underestimation of total T cell responses may have resulted from the TCR breadth and depth analyses. Placebo recipients had lower spike-specific TCR breadth than vaccine recipients. It was reported that spike-specific CD8+ and CD4+ T cell responses were substantially broad after vaccination. Non-spike TCR breadth did not differ much between vaccine and placebo recipients.

CDR1 is MNHEY, CDR2 SVGAGI, per germline. Trimming took off 5 bases at V and 0 bases at J, with 13 bases between the two ends. The CDR3 totals 15 residues. Measured with immunoSEQ multiplex PCR; TCRdb has only the in-frame clones, and not every one. The sample yields about 180,000 clones, roughly 85% seen once. The rearrangement links TRBV6-5 to TRBJ1-2, with a weak D call TRBD1 (6 bases). The starting material was peripheral blood, obtained after recovery from COVID-19. The receptor's source is a human donor who had recovered from COVID-19. The CDR3 here is CASSKNRDPNYGYTF. CDR3 DNA sequence: TGTGCCAGCAGTAAAAACAGGGACCCTAACTATGGCTACACCTTC.